The entry below describes one TCR beta chain. This specimen belongs to a study of OX40 agonist ivuxolimab in advanced cancers. The data were produced by immunoSEQ multiplex PCR, yet TCRdb's version contains in-frame clones alone and is incomplete. The table shows some 130,000 clones, with approximately 94% occurring only once. The junction had 4 bases not matched to a gene; V was cut back by 3 bases and J by 3 bases. The CDR3 runs to 16 residues. Germline assignment: CDR1 MNHNY and CDR2 SVGAGI (reference sequence). This chain uses TRBV6-6 with TRBJ2-3; 12 bases align to TRBD2. Sequences were derived from CD4+ or CD8+ T cells sorted from blood, sampled in a trial of the OX40 agonist ivuxolimab. The receptor was derived from an adult with an advanced solid tumor such as melanoma, head and neck, liver or kidney cancer. CDR3 in DNA: TGTGCCAGCAGTTATAAGACTAGCGGGAGTACAGATACGCAGTATTTT. It codes for CASSYKTSGSTDTQYF.